Here is one TCR beta chain with its context. Its antigen target is currently unknown. The sample holds no much larger clone one base away, and base qualities are not on file. The data belong to a study of T cell changes during pregnancy in multiple sclerosis (dated by TCRdb to between 2018 and 2020). Regarding the research as a whole: The study examined how the T cell repertoire changed over the course of pregnancy in women with multiple sclerosis.

The library was produced with the immunoSEQ multiplex PCR assay. TCRdb took this table from immuneACCESS and kept in-frame rearrangements with V and J called. Such tables lack part of the clones; where checked against another copy, unresolved V genes explain under half of the gap, and the rest is unexplained. The sample table lists about 59,000 clones, roughly 92% of them with a count of one. Of the sample, roughly 2.6% falls within the top ten clones. The CDR1 and CDR2 encoded by the germline V gene are WSHSY and SAAADI. Counted from cysteine to phenylalanine, this CDR3 has 14 amino acids. CDR3 DNA is the only sequence kept; it has 42 bases, read in frame from the first base. After removal of 4 bases from V and 4 bases from J, the junction retains 7 bases not matched to a gene.

This clonotype was obtained from a female donor with multiple sclerosis, enrolled in a pregnancy study. Recombination joined TRBV10-2 with TRBJ2-7, with 7 middle bases fitting TRBD1. The specimen comprised CD8+ T cells from peripheral blood mononuclear cells, sampled in the third trimester of pregnancy. CDR3 region: CASSVTGPVYEQYF. The nucleotides read TGCGCCAGCAGTGTGACAGGGCCGGTGTACGAGCAGTACTTC.